This T cell receptor beta chain was documented in a study of metastatic and nonmetastatic thyroid tumors (dated by TCRdb to 2018 to 2020). General notes on the study: For patients with malignant and with benign thyroid disease, the researchers compared repertoires between peripheral blood samples and tumor or nodule tissue samples. The research as a whole found: In both blood and tumor samples, malignant tumors were reported to have significantly higher TCR beta diversity than benign nodules.

No treatment had been received by any patient before thyroid surgery. Patient clinical samples collected from the early 2010s to the late 2010s were retrospectively analysed using T-cell receptor beta sequencing. Details on this clone: The target of this receptor is not known. It has no much larger one-base neighbor in the sample; base qualities were not kept.

CDR1 and CDR2 are drawn from the germline V gene (reference sequence): LGHDT, YNNKEL. The CDR3, from cysteine to phenylalanine, totals 19 residues. The retained sequence is limited to the CDR3, 57 bases, with the frame set at the first base. Between the V and J ends, shortened by 0 bases and 2 bases respectively, the junction contains 23 bases. The library was generated by PCR. Reads for this sample came from an Illumina HiSeq 4000. The TCR beta-chain CDR3 region of each patient was profiled by high-throughput sequencing. Processing in the source paper ran as follows. Drawing on CDR3 differences between clinicopathological groups, the researchers built a classifier meant to tell apart patients with distant-metastatic papillary thyroid cancer. Repertoire diversity was assessed with the Shannon index, and tumor-blood repertoire similarity with the Morisita-Horn index. TCRdb handled the public reads itself, with Q25 trimming in fastp and clone calling in MiXCR, and kept productive beta chains. TCRdb's processing, not the authors' own work, is the source of the V and J calls. Here the sample has 5,000 or so clones; 25% to 30% occur a single time. Jointly, the top ten make up 14% of the sample.

Sequenced material: adjacent normal tissue. The V and J segments used are TRBV3-1 and TRBJ2-7; TRBD2 is a possible D gene, resting on 5 matching bases. The TCR comes from a female donor with papillary thyroid cancer or a benign thyroid nodule (not recorded which). Some clones in this sample may be carry-over from other donors' samples. At the DNA level, the sequence is TGTGCCAGCAGCCAAGATCCCCTAGAAGGAGGACCTATCACCTACGAGCAGTACTTC. This gives the protein CASSQDPLEGGPITYEQYF.